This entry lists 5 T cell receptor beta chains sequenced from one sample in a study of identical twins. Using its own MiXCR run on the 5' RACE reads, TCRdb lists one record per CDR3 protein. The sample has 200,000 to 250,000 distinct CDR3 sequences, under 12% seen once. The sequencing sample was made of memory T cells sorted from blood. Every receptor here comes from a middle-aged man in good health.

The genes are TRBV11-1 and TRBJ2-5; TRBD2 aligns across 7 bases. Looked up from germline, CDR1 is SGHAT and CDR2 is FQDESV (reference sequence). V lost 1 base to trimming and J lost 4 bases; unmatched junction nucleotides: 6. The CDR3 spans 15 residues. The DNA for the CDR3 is TGTGCCAGCAGCTTAGAGACTAGCCGACTAGAGACCCAGTACTTC. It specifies CASSLETSRLETQYF.

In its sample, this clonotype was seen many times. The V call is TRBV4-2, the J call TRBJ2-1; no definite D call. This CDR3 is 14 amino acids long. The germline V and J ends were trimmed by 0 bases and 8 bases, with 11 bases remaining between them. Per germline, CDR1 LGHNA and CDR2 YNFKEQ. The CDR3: CASSQDVGAYEQFF. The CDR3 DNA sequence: TGTGCCAGCAGCCAAGATGTCGGAGCGTATGAGCAGTTCTTC.

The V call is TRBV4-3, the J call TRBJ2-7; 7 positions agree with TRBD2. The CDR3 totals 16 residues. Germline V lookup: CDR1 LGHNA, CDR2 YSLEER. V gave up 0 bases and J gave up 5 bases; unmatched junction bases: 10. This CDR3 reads CASSQETSMGGNEQYF. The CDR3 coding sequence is TGCGCCAGCAGCCAAGAGACTAGCATGGGGGGGAACGAGCAGTACTTC.

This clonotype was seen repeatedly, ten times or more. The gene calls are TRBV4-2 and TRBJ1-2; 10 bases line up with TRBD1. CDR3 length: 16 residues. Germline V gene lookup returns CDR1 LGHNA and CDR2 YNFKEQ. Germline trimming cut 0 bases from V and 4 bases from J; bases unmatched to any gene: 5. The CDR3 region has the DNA TGTGCCAGCAGCCAAGATGGGACAGGGGCGAGCTATGGCTACACCTTC. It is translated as CASSQDGTGASYGYTF.

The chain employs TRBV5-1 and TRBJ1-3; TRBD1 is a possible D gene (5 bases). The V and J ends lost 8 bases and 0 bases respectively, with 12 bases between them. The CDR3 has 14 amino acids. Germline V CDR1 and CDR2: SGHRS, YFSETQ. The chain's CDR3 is CASGDGNSGNTIYF. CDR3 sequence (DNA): TGCGCCAGTGGGGACGGCAACTCTGGAAACACCATATATTTT.